The 22 T cell receptor beta chains reported below all come from one sample, sequenced in a study of blood T cells in healthy people across ages (dated by TCRdb to 2013 to 2016). Libraries were built with 5' RACE. The instrument given in TCRdb is Illumina HiSeq 2500. A second PCR of about 7 to 12 cycles was run with a J-beta primer mix and a sample-barcoded 5' primer. Using fastp at Q25 and MiXCR, TCRdb reprocessed the public reads and kept productive beta chains. Under each unique CDR3 protein, matching rows form one entry showing the most common genes and DNA. The sample table records hundreds of thousands of distinct CDR3 sequences; around two fifths of these occur just once. The ten largest account for roughly 19% of the sample. The specimen was blood. The receptors here all came from a man in his 60s in good health.

This chain joins TRBV20-1 and TRBJ1-5, with a weak D call TRBD1 (6 bases). The CDR3 runs to 14 residues. Germline V CDR1 and CDR2: DFQATT, SNEGSKA (reference sequence). V was pared by 6 bases and J by 6 bases, with 18 bases between. For the CDR3, the DNA is TGCAGTGCCCCCCGGACGGGGGGCCCTCAGCCCCAGCATTTT. It is translated as CSAPRTGGPQPQHF.

The J gene is TRBJ1-5, the V gene TRBV6-2 or TRBV6-3; D is possibly TRBD1 (5 bases). This CDR3 comprises 14 residues. Trimming shortened V by 5 bases and J by 9 bases, and 17 bases separated the two germline ends. Germline CDR1 reads MNHEY; CDR2 reads SVGEGT. CDR3 nucleotide sequence: TGTGCCAGCAGTAATAGACAGATTGAGGGGCCCCAGCATTTT. Protein sequence: CASSNRQIEGPQHF.

There are a few counts of this clonotype. V and J are TRBV4-3 and TRBJ2-1; D may be TRBD2 (6 bases). Trimming pared 0 bases from V and 4 bases from J, leaving 10 bases between. The CDR3 totals 15 residues. CDR1 and CDR2 (germline): LGHNA, YSLEER. The chain's CDR3 is CASSQEAGPYNEQFF. CDR3 nucleotide sequence: TGCGCCAGCAGCCAAGAGGCGGGGCCTTACAATGAGCAGTTCTTC.

This rearrangement joins TRBV5-1 to TRBJ2-1, with D possibly matching TRBD2 (7 bases). V lost 0 bases to trimming and J lost 1 base, with 14 bases between them. This CDR3 has 17 amino acids. Per germline, CDR1 SGHRS and CDR2 YFSETQ. CDR3 DNA: TGCGCCAGCAGCTTGGCCATCAGGGGAGGGTCCTACAATGAGCAGTTCTTC. Its protein product is CASSLAIRGGSYNEQFF.

This clonotype appeared a few times. CDR3 sequence reads: CASSRPAFGANVLTF. In nucleotides, the CDR3 is TGTGCCAGCAGCCGACCAGCCTTTGGGGCCAACGTCCTGACTTTC. The chain recombines TRBV7-9 with TRBJ2-6; D is undetermined. Germline values: CDR1 SEHNR, CDR2 FQNEAQ (reference sequence). Trimming left V 5 bases short and J 3 bases short, with 11 bases between. This CDR3 contains 15 residues.

The chain joins TRBV7-8 to TRBJ1-2; TRBD1 aligns across 9 bases. The CDR3 loop spans 16 amino acids. From germline, CDR1 is SGHVS and CDR2 FQNEAQ. After removal of 1 base from V and 4 bases from J, the junction contained 7 bases not matched to a gene. In nucleotides, the CDR3 is TGTGCCAGCAGCTTAGTACAGGGGGCGATTAGCTATGGCTACACCTTC. This encodes CASSLVQGAISYGYTF.

The table lists this clonotype with a count of one. The junction and the germline gene differ at one end; a read error may be behind it. This chain joins TRBV5-5 and TRBJ2-6; 8 bases agree with TRBD1. CDR3 length equals 16 residues. The germline CDR1 and CDR2 sequences are SGHKS and YYEKEE (reference sequence). The CDR3 protein is CASSAETGVGANVPTF. CDR3 DNA: TGTGCCAGCAGCGCCGAGACAGGGGTTGGGGCCAACGTCCCGACTTTC.

The chain recombines TRBV7-9 with TRBJ2-1; tentative D call: TRBD1 (6 bases). Germline V gene sequence: CDR1 SEHNR, CDR2 FQNEAQ (reference sequence). The V end was cut by 0 bases, the J end by 2 bases, with 11 bases between. CDR3 length: 16 residues. The CDR3, as DNA: TGTGCCAGCAGCTTAGCGGAGACAGGTACCTACAATGAGCAGTTCTTC. Translation: CASSLAETGTYNEQFF.

The gene calls are TRBV2 and TRBJ2-7; 7 nucleotides align to TRBD1. CDR3 length: 14 residues. J gave up 4 bases and V 6 bases, and 9 bases lay outside the gene matches. The germline V gene encodes CDR1 SNHLY and CDR2 FYNNEI. DNA of the CDR3: TGTGCCAGCAGGGACCGGGACAGTAGTTACGAGCAGTACTTC. This codes for CASRDRDSSYEQYF.

This clonotype was detected only a few times. J is TRBJ2-7 and V is TRBV2, with D tentatively TRBD2 (5 bases). V was trimmed by 4 bases and J by 6 bases, leaving 13 bases between them. CDR1 SNHLY and CDR2 FYNNEI come from the germline V gene. This CDR3 is 13 amino acids long. This CDR3 reads CASSAALSGEQYF. The CDR3 DNA follows: TGTGCCAGCAGTGCGGCCCTAAGCGGCGAGCAGTACTTC.

V is TRBV7-2 and J is TRBJ1-5; D uncertain. This CDR3 has 13 amino acids. V was shortened by 2 bases and J by 4 bases, with 6 bases between the two germline ends. Germline V gene sequence: CDR1 SGHTA, CDR2 FQGNSA. The CDR3 region is CASSLQKNQPQHF. The CDR3 coding sequence is TGTGCCAGCAGCTTACAGAAGAATCAGCCCCAGCATTTT.

This chain joins TRBV6-5 and TRBJ2-5, with a tentative D call TRBD2 (6 bases). The CDR3 consists of 17 residues. CDR1 is MNHEY and CDR2 is SVGAGI in the germline V gene. Deletions cut 0 bases from V and 6 bases from J, with 20 bases between. The CDR3 bases are TGTGCCAGCAGTTACTCGGGAGTAGCGGACCCTCGGAAGACCCAGTACTTC. Translation: CASSYSGVADPRKTQYF.

This chain connects TRBV3-1 to TRBJ2-5, with 10 bases fitting TRBD2. Germline V gene data show CDR1 as LGHDT and CDR2 as YNNKEL (reference sequence). The CDR3 contains 16 residues. With V trimmed by 4 bases and J by 4 bases, 9 bases remained unmatched. CDR3 region: CASSPTLAGDSETQYF. CDR3 in DNA: TGTGCCAGCAGCCCCACGCTAGCGGGGGATTCAGAGACCCAGTACTTC.

This clonotype has more than one count but fewer than ten. The chain joins TRBV27 to TRBJ1-1; D might be TRBD1 (5 bases). Germline CDR1 is MNHEY and CDR2 is SMNVEV (reference sequence). Trimming pared 3 bases from V and 8 bases from J, leaving 13 bases between. The CDR3 consists of 13 residues. This chain's CDR3 is CASSFRDLKEAFF. Written as DNA, the CDR3 is TGTGCCAGCAGTTTCCGGGACTTAAAAGAAGCTTTCTTT.

This clonotype showed up just once. This sequence joins TRBV6-5 and TRBJ2-1; the match to TRBD2 covers 10 bases. The CDR3 runs to 16 residues. J was trimmed by 8 bases and V by 3 bases; bases with no gene match: 10. Germline lookup yields CDR1 MNHEY and CDR2 SVGAGI. CDR3: CASSYSPGLAYDEQFF. CDR3 in DNA: TGTGCCAGCAGTTATAGTCCGGGACTAGCGTACGATGAGCAGTTCTTC.

The chain couples TRBV20-1 to TRBJ2-5, with 7 bases aligning to TRBD1. Trimming at V came to 3 bases and at J to 0 bases, leaving 7 bases not matched to a gene. This CDR3 contains 15 residues. CDR1 and CDR2 (germline): DFQATT, SNEGSKA (reference sequence). In DNA, the CDR3 is TGCAGTGCTAGGACAGGGTTTGGGTACCAAGAGACCCAGTACTTC. Residues: CSARTGFGYQETQYF.

Notes on this clonotype: A read error may produce the germline difference seen at one junction end. J is TRBJ2-3 and V is TRBV20-1, with TRBD2 identical over 7 bases. The germline CDR1 and CDR2 sequences are DFQATT and SNEGSKA (reference sequence). The length of the CDR3 is 15 residues. The CDR3 DNA reads TGCGGTGCTAGGTCGAGCGGGGTGAGCACAGATACGCAGTATTTT. Translated, it gives CGARSSGVSTDTQYF.

The chain recombines TRBV5-4 with TRBJ2-1; TRBD2 matches 10 bases. Per germline, CDR1 SGHNT and CDR2 YYREEE (reference sequence). This CDR3 is 16 amino acids long. V was pared by 0 bases and J by 4 bases, with 4 bases of the junction left unmatched. The CDR3 region has the DNA TGTGCCAGCAGCTTGGCCGGGGGACTAGCGTACAATGAGCAGTTCTTC. Translated: CASSLAGGLAYNEQFF.

The chain joins TRBV4-3 to TRBJ2-4, with TRBD1 matching over 12 bases. V lost 4 bases to trimming and J lost 13 bases; unmatched junction nucleotides: 11. There are 15 residues in the CDR3. CDR1 and CDR2 (germline): LGHNA, YSLEER. The CDR3 region is CASSLPGTGGVEQYF. CDR3 in DNA: TGCGCCAGCAGCCTTCCCGGGACAGGGGGCGTTGAGCAGTACTTC.

This clonotype was seen a handful of times. The J gene is TRBJ2-3, the V gene TRBV4-1; TRBD1 is a possible D gene (5 bases). The germline gives CDR1 MGHRA, CDR2 YSYEKL. The CDR3 runs to 17 residues. V was pared by 0 bases and J by 5 bases, with 18 bases between. CDR3 protein: CASSQDPVGVWGDTQYF. Here the CDR3 DNA reads TGCGCCAGCAGCCAAGACCCTGTAGGGGTTTGGGGAGATACGCAGTATTTT.

This clonotype was detected only a few times. The chain couples TRBV7-2 to TRBJ1-4, with D maybe TRBD1 (6 bases). Germline CDR1 is SGHTA and CDR2 is FQGNSA. V was trimmed by 2 bases and J by 6 bases, leaving 10 bases between them. The CDR3 has 14 amino acids. CDR3 amino acids: CASSLTGRDEKLFF. The CDR3 DNA follows: TGTGCCAGCAGCTTAACAGGGCGAGATGAAAAACTGTTTTTT.

This chain joins TRBV6-6 and TRBJ2-7; D is unclear. Germline V lookup: CDR1 MNHNY, CDR2 SVGAGI (reference sequence). With 6 bases removed from V and 0 bases from J, the gap between germline ends came to 12 bases. CDR3 length: 14 amino acids. The CDR3 sequence is CASSQTPSSYEQYF. CDR3 DNA sequence: TGTGCCAGCAGCCAGACACCGAGCTCCTACGAGCAGTACTTC.